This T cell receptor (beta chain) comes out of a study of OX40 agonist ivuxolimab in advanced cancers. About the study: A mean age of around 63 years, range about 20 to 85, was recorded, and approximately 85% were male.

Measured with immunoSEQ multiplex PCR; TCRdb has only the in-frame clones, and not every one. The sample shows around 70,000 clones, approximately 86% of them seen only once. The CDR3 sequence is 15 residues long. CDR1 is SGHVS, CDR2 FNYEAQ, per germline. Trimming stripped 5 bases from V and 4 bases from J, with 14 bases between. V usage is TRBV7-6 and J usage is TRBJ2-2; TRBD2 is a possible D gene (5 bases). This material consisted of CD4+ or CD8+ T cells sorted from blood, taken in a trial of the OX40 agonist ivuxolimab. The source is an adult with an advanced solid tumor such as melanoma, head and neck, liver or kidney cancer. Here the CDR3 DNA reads TGTGCCAGCAGCCCGGACGGAGGAGGCACCGGGGAGCTGTTTTTT. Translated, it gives CASSPDGGGTGELFF.